Listed here are 9 T cell receptor beta chains from one sample, sequenced in a study of T cells in Graves' hyperthyroidism and ophthalmopathy. Researchers amplified the TCR beta CDR3 regions from RNA transcripts. First-round RT-PCR of the TCR CDR3 relied on the HTBI primer set. One entry per CDR3 protein, called by TCRdb with MiXCR from the multiplex PCR reads. Among about 500,000 distinct CDR3 sequences listed, 16% were seen once. Source material: blood. The receptors stem from a young woman with Graves' hyperthyroidism.

This clonotype was seen many times. This sequence joins TRBV2 and TRBJ1-5, with TRBD1 as a possible D gene (6 bases). V lost 2 bases, J lost 7 bases, and 12 bases lay in between. CDR1 and CDR2 (germline): SNHLY, FYNNEI. This CDR3 is 14 amino acids long. The DNA for the CDR3 is TGTGCCAGCAGTGAAATTCGGGGGGCACAGCCCCAGCATTTT. Amino acids: CASSEIRGAQPQHF.

This clonotype was observed many times. Here the CDR3 DNA reads TGTGCTAGTGGTTTGGTACTAGGGCGGGAGCTCGATACGCAGTATTTT. This gives the protein CASGLVLGRELDTQYF. The chain links TRBV12-5 to TRBJ2-3, with 7 positions matching TRBD2. The CDR3 is 16 residues long. The V gene's germline CDR1 is LGHNT and CDR2 FRNRAP. V was pared by 0 bases and J by 6 bases, with 9 bases of the junction left unmatched.

The chain employs TRBV28 and TRBJ1-6; 9 positions match TRBD1. CDR1 is MDHEN and CDR2 is SYDVKM in the germline V gene. Trimming removed 7 bases from V and 10 bases from J; junction bases left unmatched: 8. The CDR3 is made up of 14 amino acids. The CDR3 region is CASTPGQGESPLHF. CDR3 DNA: TGTGCCAGCACCCCGGGACAGGGCGAGTCACCCCTCCACTTT.

This clonotype was counted a few times. The J gene is TRBJ2-7, the V gene TRBV29-1; D is ambiguous. There are 13 residues in the CDR3. With 3 bases removed from V and 0 bases from J, the gap between germline ends came to 9 bases. Germline CDR1 reads SQVTM; CDR2 reads ANQGSEA. CDR3 sequence: CSVDVQDSYEQYF. CDR3 in DNA: TGCAGCGTTGACGTTCAGGACTCCTACGAGCAGTACTTC.

This clonotype has a handful of counts. CDR3 sequence: CASSLSRGRSPLHF. DNA for the CDR3: TGTGCCAGCAGTTTGAGCAGGGGAAGGTCACCCCTCCACTTT. This chain joins TRBV12-3 or TRBV12-4 and TRBJ1-6; tentatively, D is TRBD1 (6 bases). This CDR3 spans 14 amino acids. Deletions cut 3 bases from V and 10 bases from J, with 13 bases between.

V is TRBV4-1 and J is TRBJ1-4, with 7 bases matching TRBD1. This CDR3 is 15 amino acids long. CDR1 and CDR2 from the germline V gene are MGHRA and YSYEKL. V was clipped by 0 bases and J by 4 bases; unmatched bases: 2. The CDR3 reads CASSQETGHNEKLFF. Here the CDR3 DNA reads TGCGCCAGCAGCCAAGAGACAGGGCATAATGAAAAACTGTTTTTT.

This clonotype was counted many times. The J gene is TRBJ1-2, the V gene TRBV5-6; TRBD1 might be the D (6 bases). This CDR3 region has 13 residues. From germline, CDR1 is SGHDT and CDR2 YYEEEE. V dropped 2 bases and J dropped 6 bases, with 11 bases sitting between them. CDR3 protein: CASSLGQSNGYTF. As DNA, the CDR3 is TGTGCCAGCAGCTTAGGACAGTCCAATGGCTACACCTTC. Variable domain in full (rest from reference TRBV5-6 and TRBJ1-2): DAGVTQSPTHLIKTRGQQVTLRCSPKSGHDTVSWYQQALGQGPQFIFQYYEEEERQRGNFPDRFSGHQFPNYSSELNVNALLLGDSALYLCASSLGQSNGYTFGSGTRLTVV.

This clonotype was seen at least ten times. This chain joins TRBV28 and TRBJ1-2; no firm D call. Germline V CDR1 and CDR2: MDHEN, SYDVKM. CDR3 length: 14 amino acids. The V end was cut by 8 bases, the J end by 4 bases, with 17 bases between. CDR3 residues: CASGIQRGGYGYTF. The CDR3 region has the DNA TGTGCCAGCGGGATACAGAGAGGCGGCTATGGCTACACCTTC.

This clonotype appeared a single time. This chain connects TRBV29-1 to TRBJ1-1, with D possibly TRBD1 on 6 matching bases. Germline V CDR1 and CDR2: SQVTM, ANQGSEA. V was cut by 4 bases and J by 0 bases, with 15 bases left in between. The CDR3 is made up of 15 amino acids. The CDR3 DNA reads TGCAGCGTTGGGGGGGCAGGTCGCGTGAACACTGAAGCTTTCTTT. Amino acid sequence: CSVGGAGRVNTEAFF.